Listed below are T cell receptor beta chains from one sample, sequenced in a study of blood T cell repertoires in COVID-19. Sequenced by immunoSEQ multiplex PCR; TCRdb stores in-frame clones only, minus some. The sample includes under 350,000 clones, around 89% of them seen just once. Sequencing was carried out using peripheral blood. The receptors were sampled from a man in his forties with acute or convalescent COVID-19. Both conserved end residues are part of each CDR3. Each record gives: D gene, V gene, CDR3 protein. A D gene is named only where the DNA matches it firmly.

TRBD1 | TRBV5-1 | CASSLAQGNPYEQYF
NA | TRBV20-1 | CSASSNTEAFF
TRBD2 | TRBV19 | CASSMGGTSGANVLTF
NA | TRBV24-1 | CATSDLRTYFGYTF
NA | TRBV4-1 | CASSQDRGSYEQYF
NA | TRBV5-1 | CASSIMVRDNEQFF
NA | TRBV5-8 | CASSPLTAPNEQFF
NA | TRBV14 | CASSQGDQGVYGYTF
NA | TRBV7-9 | CASSFGSQPQHF
TRBD1 | TRBV12-5 | CASGLTGQGSQPQHF
NA | TRBV5-1 | CASSLSPGGKREQFF
NA | TRBV6-4 | CASRRDTQNTEAFF
TRBD1 | TRBV5-4 | CASSPRQGAYTEAFF
NA | TRBV2 | CASTGRAQETQYF
NA | TRBV9 | CASSAQGWGNTEAFF
NA | TRBV19 | CASSRNRLATEAFF
NA | TRBV6-5 | CASRAGPYEQYF
NA | TRBV15 | CATSSSGNYGYTF
TRBD2 | TRBV29-1 | CSRSGESYNEQFF
NA | TRBV5-1 | CASSWGGHSTDTQYF
TRBD2 | TRBV4-1 | CASSPPTSGPLYEQYF
NA | TRBV5-1 | CASSGTQGYTEAFF
TRBD1 | TRBV2 | CASRPDRENSPLHF
NA | TRBV6-5 | CASTPDYSNQPQHF
TRBD2 | TRBV2 | CASTDTSGGLYEQYF
TRBD1 | TRBV18 | CASSSRDRGTYEQYF
TRBD1 | TRBV29-1 | CSASDRENSPLHF
TRBD1 | TRBV2 | CASRHGTGEGTEAFF
TRBD1 | TRBV10-3 | CAITPTGTGGENEQFF
TRBD1 | TRBV11-2 | CASRRPGQLNTGELFF
NA | TRBV6-5 | CATQVNFYNEQFF
NA | TRBV24-1 | CATSDWQNTEAFF
TRBD2 | TRBV3-1/TRBV3-2 | CASGSSGSSYEQYF
NA | TRBV4-1 | CASSQEETGQQPQHF
NA | TRBV29-1 | CSVEGVGTWTGYTF
NA | TRBV2 | CASSEGVGLPYEQYF
NA | TRBV2 | CASSVGGQQSYEQYF
TRBD1 | TRBV5-1 | CASSSTGQEDTQYF
TRBD1 | TRBV23-1 | CASSPKGRQGARGNQPQHF
NA | TRBV6-5 | CASSYPGGGYTF
TRBD1 | TRBV19 | CASSSPGQGRDTQYF
TRBD1 | TRBV18 | CASSPPDREWYGYTF
TRBD1 | TRBV9 | CASSVSFQGADTEAFF
TRBD2 | TRBV9 | CASSLGLENEQYF
TRBD2 | TRBV2 | CASSRTSGSSYEQYF
NA | TRBV27 | CASSSRQQVPNEKLFF
NA | TRBV7-3 | CASSPRPGVGTEAFF
NA | TRBV19 | CASSIAGNWNEQYF
NA | TRBV3-1/TRBV3-2 | CASSGDSRQPQHF
NA | TRBV5-1 | CASSIPNYEQYF
NA | TRBV2 | CASSQSGNTIYF
NA | TRBV7-2 | CASSHEAGRDTQYF
TRBD2 | TRBV30 | CAWSKASGGHVYNEQFF
NA | TRBV25-1 | CASRLTGRTFRQPQHF
TRBD2 | TRBV10-3 | CAIRPGLAGGPNEQYF
NA | TRBV5-6 | CASSLRWLAQETQYF
NA | TRBV3-1/TRBV3-2 | CASSRDSNVAQQYF
TRBD2 | TRBV5-1 | CASSLGGSGGTDTQYF